Included here is one T cell receptor (beta chain) sequence, with context. The target of this receptor is not known. Base qualities are not provided; no much larger clone lies one nucleotide away. Sequencing instrument: Illumina HiSeq 2500. Quantitative 5'-RACE with molecular barcodes was used to prepare TCR beta libraries. Processing in the source paper ran as follows. A new computational method based on a probabilistic model of VDJ rearrangement was used to identify disease-linked TCR variants. TCRdb took the public reads, trimmed them with fastp at Q25, ran MiXCR for clone calling and kept in-frame beta chains. For every CDR3 protein sequence, its rows merge into one entry that carries the most common genes and DNA. The V and J calls here are based on TCRdb, not the publication. This sample has more than 150,000 distinct CDR3 sequences in its table, and 13% of those were observed once. The ten largest account for approximately 17% of the sample.

This sample is drawn from a study of CD8 T cells in ankylosing spondylitis (dated by TCRdb to the late 2010s). A note on the overall study: The study profiled T cell receptor beta repertoires in healthy donors and ankylosing spondylitis patients to find disease-linked TCR variants. Peripheral blood was sampled, and synovial fluid was additionally collected from ankylosing spondylitis patients. The full study cohort comprised around 25 ankylosing spondylitis patients and approximately 100 healthy donors.

General study outcomes and caveats: Significant enrichment of the disease-linked clones was reported in matched synovial fluid samples from ankylosing spondylitis patients. A TCR beta motif made up of several highly homologous amino acid variants appeared to be characteristic of blood from ankylosing spondylitis patients. A CD8+ phenotype was shown by the disease-linked clones, which were found at relatively low frequencies in peripheral blood. Some motif variants were previously reported in synovial fluid and blood of reactive arthritis patients, suggesting common disease-initiation mechanisms.

V is pared back by 3 bases and J by 7 bases, with 19 bases lying between the germline termini. There are 15 amino acids in the CDR3, from cysteine to phenylalanine inclusive. Only CDR3 DNA is held: 45 bases, read in frame from base 1. The germline V gene gives CDR1 as SGHTA and CDR2 as FQGNSA. The sample consisted of blood, either unsorted or a sorted T cell fraction (not recorded which). This clonotype originated in a male donor with ankylosing spondylitis or in good health (not recorded which). The chain uses TRBV7-2 and TRBJ2-7, and TRBD2 may be the D gene, going by 6 matching bases. The CDR3 is CASSFGDFLVEEQYF. The DNA sequence follows: TGTGCCAGCAGCTTCGGGGACTTCCTTGTGGAAGAGCAGTACTTC.